This TCR beta chain is from a study of cytomegalovirus exposure and HLA in healthy donors. Overall study findings and caveats: A later analysis linked a missense DCLRE1C variant to TCR beta V- and J-gene trimming.

A multiplex PCR was run with 60 Vbeta primers and 13 Jbeta primers. Clones were sequenced by immunoSEQ multiplex PCR, and TCRdb holds only the in-frame ones, with some missing. The listing records about 190,000 clones. V trimming: 2 bases; J trimming: 3 bases; junction bases outside the gene matches: 2. This CDR3 spans 14 amino acids. Germline values: CDR1 SGHAT, CDR2 FQNNGV. Regarding this clone: Its antigen is unknown.

This chain uses TRBV11-2 with TRBJ2-7; 9 nucleotides agree with TRBD1. Sequencing was performed on PBMCs. The receptor's source is a man aged 30 to 39 in good health and CMV-seronegative. CDR3 loop: CASSLLDRGYEQYF. CDR3 in DNA: TGTGCCAGCAGCTTATTGGACAGGGGCTACGAGCAGTACTTC. The variable domain in full, with the rest retrieved from reference TRBV11-2 and TRBJ2-7, is EAGVAQSPRYKIIEKRQSVAFWCNPISGHATLYWYQQILGQGPKLLIQFQNNGVVDDSQLPKDRFSAERLKGVDSTLKIQPAKLEDSAVYLCASSLLDRGYEQYFGPGTRLTVT.